The next 29 T cell receptor beta chains were all read from a single sample in a study of T cells in localized non-small cell lung cancer. Some clones are missing from TCRdb's copy, which holds only in-frame ones; the method was immunoSEQ multiplex PCR. The table has around 91,000 clones, 87% seen once. Sequenced here: peripheral blood, sampled before any cancer treatment. These receptors originate from a man aged 35-75 years with stage I squamous cell lung carcinoma.

The V and J genes are TRBV4-3 and TRBJ2-3, with 7 positions matching TRBD1. V lost 4 bases, J lost 4 bases, and 11 bases stayed unmatched. The CDR3 has 16 residues. CDR1 and CDR2 from the germline V gene are LGHNA and YSLEER. The CDR3 region is CASSPQTGWSADTQYF. CDR3 sequence (DNA): TGCGCCAGCAGCCCCCAGACAGGGTGGAGTGCAGATACGCAGTATTTT.

The rearrangement uses TRBV7-9 and TRBJ2-7; TRBD1 or TRBD2 may be the D gene (5 bases each). V was pared by 0 bases and J by 1 base, with 10 bases between. Germline V gene lookup returns CDR1 SEHNR and CDR2 FQNEAQ (reference sequence). The CDR3 is made up of 15 amino acids. The CDR3 protein is CASSLAGDRSYEQYF. CDR3 DNA sequence: TGTGCCAGCAGCTTAGCGGGGGACCGTTCCTACGAGCAGTACTTC.

The CDR3 nucleotides are TGTGCCAGCAGCCGGTTGGGGGGCACAGGGGGTATGAACACTGAAGCTTTCTTT. It encodes CASSRLGGTGGMNTEAFF. The rearrangement links TRBV7-2 to TRBJ1-1; TRBD1 agrees at 8 bases. CDR1 SGHTA and CDR2 FQGNSA come from the germline V gene. The length of the CDR3 is 18 residues. V was clipped by 5 bases and J by 0 bases; unmatched bases: 14. Variable domain in full (rest from reference TRBV7-2 and TRBJ1-1): GAGVSQSPSNKVTEKGKDVELRCDPISGHTALYWYRQSLGQGLEFLIYFQGNSAPDKSGLPSDRFSAERTGGSVSTLTIQRTQQEDSAVYLCASSRLGGTGGMNTEAFFGQGTRLTVV.

This chain uses TRBV11-2 with TRBJ2-7; 9 bases are a match to TRBD1. Germline V gene data show CDR1 as SGHAT and CDR2 as FQNNGV. V gave up 5 bases and J gave up 4 bases; unmatched junction bases: 6. The CDR3 is 14 amino acids. The CDR3 DNA is TGTGCCAGCAGCAAGGACAGGGGAATTTACGAGCAGTACTTC. This codes for CASSKDRGIYEQYF.

The rearrangement links TRBV19 to TRBJ1-6, with D unclear. The germline V gene encodes CDR1 LNHDA and CDR2 SQIVND (reference sequence). V lost 7 bases and J lost 5, with 18 bases in between. The CDR3 spans 16 residues. This CDR3 reads CASTRWGGNNNSPLHF. The CDR3, as DNA: TGTGCCAGTACCCGGTGGGGAGGGAATAATAATTCACCCCTCCACTTT.

The CDR3 sequence: CASSLGRTRRGPQETQYF. For the CDR3, the DNA is TGTGCCAGCAGCTTAGGGCGCACGAGGCGGGGGCCTCAAGAGACCCAGTACTTC. J is TRBJ2-5 and V is TRBV7-9; a weak D match, TRBD2 (7 bases). Germline V lookup: CDR1 SEHNR, CDR2 FQNEAQ (reference sequence). The CDR3 consists of 18 residues. V was clipped by 1 base and J by 2 bases, with 20 bases between them.

The chain uses TRBV11-3 and TRBJ2-1; 9 bases agree with TRBD2. There are 16 residues in the CDR3. In germline, CDR1 is SGHNT, CDR2 YENEEA. V lost 5 bases to trimming and J lost 4 bases; unmatched junction nucleotides: 9. The CDR3 coding sequence is TGTGCCAGCAGCCTATCCCCTAGCGGGGCTTACAATGAGCAGTTCTTC. It yields the protein CASSLSPSGAYNEQFF.

With regard to this clone: Germline is not matched at one junction end, which may reflect a read error. The chain couples TRBV27 to TRBJ2-5; 12 bases map to TRBD1. This CDR3 is built from 15 residues. The germline gives CDR1 MNHEY, CDR2 SMNVEV (reference sequence). The CDR3 spells CASRGTGGHRGERNF. The CDR3 DNA sequence: TGTGCCAGCAGAGGGACAGGGGGCCACCGCGGTGAGCGTAACTTC.

The chain links TRBV7-9 to TRBJ1-2; weak D call: TRBD1 (6 bases). Trimming left V 2 bases short and J 7 bases short, with 20 bases between. The CDR3 totals 16 residues. Germline loops: CDR1 SEHNR, CDR2 FQNEAQ (reference sequence). In nucleotides, the CDR3 is TGTGCCAGCAGCTTAAAGACAGGTCTAAGGGCAGGTGGCTACACCTTC. It specifies CASSLKTGLRAGGYTF.

This chain connects TRBV6-5 to TRBJ1-2; D call uncertain. CDR3 length: 12 amino acids. CDR1 is MNHEY, CDR2 SVGAGI, per germline. Trimming cost V 6 bases and J 6 bases, with 11 bases left between them. Here the CDR3 reads CASSSRFDGYTF. CDR3 coding DNA: TGTGCCAGCAGCTCTCGATTCGATGGCTACACCTTC.

This clone was seen just once. The V call is TRBV10-3, the J call TRBJ2-5; no reliable D call. CDR3 size: 12 residues. Germline V gene sequence: CDR1 ENHRY, CDR2 SYGVKD. The germline V and J ends were trimmed by 6 bases and 3 bases, with 8 bases remaining between them. CDR3 nucleotides: TGTGCCATCAGCTCCTCTAAAGAGACCCAGTACTTC. Translation: CAISSSKETQYF.

The V call is TRBV7-2, the J call TRBJ2-1; maybe TRBD1 (5 bases). Germline CDR1 SGHTA, CDR2 FQGNSA. The CDR3 covers 13 residues. With 6 bases removed from V and 9 bases from J, the gap between germline ends came to 15 bases. The CDR3 DNA follows: TGTGCCAGCAGGACAGATCCTACAGGTGAGCAGTTCTTC. Translation: CASRTDPTGEQFF.

The V gene is TRBV5-1, the J gene TRBJ2-2; D may be TRBD2 (5 bases). V was clipped by 2 bases and J by 3 bases, with 14 bases between them. The germline V gene has CDR1 SGHRS and CDR2 YFSETQ. This CDR3 region has 16 residues. DNA for the CDR3: TGCGCCAGCAGCTTTTCCGGGGTGAGGGACACCGGGGAGCTGTTTTTT. It translates to CASSFSGVRDTGELFF.

The V and J genes are TRBV5-1 and TRBJ1-2, with a possible D match to TRBD1 (5 bases). With 0 bases removed from V and 8 bases from J, the gap between germline ends came to 8 bases. Germline V gene data show CDR1 as SGHRS and CDR2 as YFSETQ. This CDR3 is 12 amino acids long. CDR3 DNA sequence: TGCGCCAGCAGCTTGGAGGGGTCGGGCTACACCTTC. Protein product: CASSLEGSGYTF. The variable domain in full, with the rest retrieved from reference TRBV5-1 and TRBJ1-2, is KAGVTQTPRYLIKTRGQQVTLSCSPISGHRSVSWYQQTPGQGLQFLFEYFSETQRNKGNFPGRFSGRQFSNSRSEMNVSTLELGDSALYLCASSLEGSGYTFGSGTRLTVV.

This clone was observed a few times. The gene calls are TRBV11-2 and TRBJ1-3; D unclear. Looked up from germline, CDR1 is SGHAT and CDR2 is FQNNGV. This CDR3 contains 16 residues. V was pared by 5 bases and J by 0 bases, with 14 bases between. As DNA, the CDR3 is TGTGCCAGCAGCCCCGGAGGGAAAGGCTCTGGAAACACCATATATTTT. Translation gives CASSPGGKGSGNTIYF.

This clone was detected ten times or more. V and J are TRBV28 and TRBJ1-3; D not resolved. The CDR3 runs 13 residues. The V gene lost 1 base and the J gene lost 4 bases, with 5 bases spanning the gap. From germline, CDR1 is MDHEN and CDR2 SYDVKM. The CDR3 loop is CASSLLQGNTIYF. CDR3 coding DNA: TGTGCCAGCAGTTTATTACAGGGAAACACCATATATTTT.

This rearrangement joins TRBV27 to TRBJ1-6, with D uncertain. CDR1 and CDR2 (germline): MNHEY, SMNVEV (reference sequence). The CDR3 contains 13 residues. V dropped 4 bases and J dropped 9 bases, with 10 bases sitting between them. The CDR3 bases are TGTGCCAGCAGTTCCTTTTTACGTTCACCCCTCCACTTT. It is translated as CASSSFLRSPLHF.

This clone was observed a few times. Lacking the conserved final phenylalanine or tryptophan, this CDR3 likely reflects a read error. It is unclear where the CDR3 begins or ends on the DNA, so no DNA is shown, and the CDR3 is as TCRdb lists it. The V call is TRBV2, the J call TRBJ1-6; TRBD1, the table's D call, was not compared with the DNA. Germline-derived CDR1 and CDR2 are SNHLY and FYNNEI. The CDR3 numbers 15 amino acids, ends counted. CDR3 protein: CASSEALLRGQGVFG.

The chain's CDR3 is CASSAGTGSRWSYGYTF. The CDR3 DNA reads TGCGCCAGCAGCGCCGGGACAGGTTCACGCTGGAGCTATGGCTACACCTTC. The rearrangement uses TRBV5-1 and TRBJ1-2; 8 nucleotides agree with TRBD1. The V gene end was trimmed by 4 bases and the J gene end by 4 bases; junction bases not matched to a gene: 15. The CDR3 consists of 17 residues. Germline V gene data show CDR1 as SGHRS and CDR2 as YFSETQ.

V and J are TRBV2 and TRBJ1-1, with D possibly matching TRBD1 (5 bases). The germline V gene has CDR1 SNHLY and CDR2 FYNNEI. CDR3 length: 14 amino acids. Trimming removed 4 bases from V and 8 bases from J, with 17 bases in between. The CDR3 here is CASSAWDFPGEAFF. In DNA form, the CDR3 reads TGTGCCAGCAGTGCTTGGGACTTCCCGGGGGAAGCTTTCTTT.

The genes are TRBV10-3 and TRBJ2-5; either TRBD1 or TRBD2 may supply D (5 bases each). Germline values: CDR1 ENHRY, CDR2 SYGVKD. This CDR3 is built from 15 residues. The V gene lost 5 bases and the J gene lost 3 bases, with 16 bases spanning the gap. The CDR3 bases are TGTGCCATCAGTCACCTGAGGGACGTGAAAGAGACCCAGTACTTC. This translates into CAISHLRDVKETQYF.

The chain links TRBV6-5 to TRBJ1-6; 8 nucleotides agree with TRBD1. With 6 bases clipped from V and 7 bases from J, the junction kept 8 bases outside the gene matches. The length of the CDR3 is 15 residues. Germline V gives CDR1 MNHEY, CDR2 SVGAGI. DNA for the CDR3: TGTGCCAGCAGCGGACAGGGAAATGGAAATTCACCCCTCCACTTT. It encodes CASSGQGNGNSPLHF.

The chain is built from TRBV7-2 and TRBJ2-5; unclear D gene. This CDR3 is built from 13 residues. Trimming removed 4 bases from V and 3 bases from J, with 9 bases in between. Germline V gene sequence: CDR1 SGHTA, CDR2 FQGNSA. The CDR3 DNA sequence: TGTGCCAGCAGCTACCACTCAGAAGAGACCCAGTACTTC. It translates to CASSYHSEETQYF.

CDR3 amino acids: CASRTPDQPQHF. In DNA, the CDR3 is TGTGCCAGCAGAACCCCCGATCAGCCCCAGCATTTT. J is TRBJ1-5 and V is TRBV28; no firm D call. Germline values: CDR1 MDHEN, CDR2 SYDVKM. The ends were cut back, 6 bases at V and 5 bases at J, with 8 bases in the middle. The CDR3 runs to 12 residues. Drawing the rest from reference TRBV28 and TRBJ1-5, the complete variable domain is DVKVTQSSRYLVKRTGEKVFLECVQDMDHENMFWYRQDPGLGLRLIYFSYDVKMKEKGDIPEGYSVSREKKERFSLILESASTNQTSMYLCASRTPDQPQHFGDGTRLSIL.

The genes are TRBV5-1 and TRBJ2-7; no clear D gene. The CDR3 runs to 13 residues. Trimming stripped 4 bases from V and 6 bases from J, with 14 bases between. Germline V gives CDR1 SGHRS, CDR2 YFSETQ. CDR3 in amino acids: CASSPSTQGEQYF. In DNA form, the CDR3 reads TGCGCCAGCAGCCCTTCGACACAAGGCGAGCAGTACTTC.

V and J are TRBV2 and TRBJ2-7; D possibly matches TRBD1 or TRBD2 (5 bases each). V was cut by 4 bases and J by 7 bases, with 17 bases left in between. Germline V gene data show CDR1 as SNHLY and CDR2 as FYNNEI. The CDR3 has 14 amino acids. The CDR3 sequence: CASSVRGPGMEQYF. The CDR3 DNA follows: TGTGCCAGCAGTGTTAGGGGACCTGGCATGGAGCAGTACTTC.

The V and J genes are TRBV29-1 and TRBJ1-2, with TRBD1 matching 7 bases. Germline V lookup: CDR1 SQVTM, CDR2 ANQGSEA. The CDR3 spans 13 residues. Trimming cost V 3 bases and J 10 bases; bases outside gene matches: 11. The CDR3 nucleotides read TGCAGCGTTGATTCTGGGACAGCTCTTGCCTACACCTTC. Protein sequence: CSVDSGTALAYTF.

The rearrangement joins TRBV5-1 to TRBJ2-5, with D unresolved. CDR1 SGHRS and CDR2 YFSETQ come from the germline V gene. Trimming took 3 bases from V and 3 from J, leaving 3 bases between them. CDR3 length equals 11 residues. Here the CDR3 DNA reads TGCGCCAGCAGCTATAAAGAGACCCAGTACTTC. It codes for CASSYKETQYF.

J is TRBJ1-5 and V is TRBV9; perhaps TRBD1 as D (5 bases). CDR1 and CDR2 from the germline V gene are SGDLS and YYNGEE. Trimming removed 0 bases at V and 2 bases at J, with 12 bases between. The CDR3 totals 16 residues. The CDR3 region has the DNA TGTGCCAGCAGCGTAGACCCAGGGTCGGGCAATCAGCCCCAGCATTTT. Its protein product is CASSVDPGSGNQPQHF.